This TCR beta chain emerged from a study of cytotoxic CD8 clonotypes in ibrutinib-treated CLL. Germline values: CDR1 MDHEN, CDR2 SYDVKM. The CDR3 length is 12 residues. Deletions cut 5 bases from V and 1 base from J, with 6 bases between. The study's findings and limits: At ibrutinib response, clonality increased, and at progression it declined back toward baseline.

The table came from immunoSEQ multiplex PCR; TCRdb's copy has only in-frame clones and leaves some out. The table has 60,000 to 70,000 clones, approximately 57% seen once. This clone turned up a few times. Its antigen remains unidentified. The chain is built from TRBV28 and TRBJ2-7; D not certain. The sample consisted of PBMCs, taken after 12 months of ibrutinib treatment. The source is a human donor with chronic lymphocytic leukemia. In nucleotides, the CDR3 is TGTGCCAGCAGTGGCCGTTCCTACGAGCAGTACGTC. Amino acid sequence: CASSGRSYEQYV.